This is a list of T cell receptor beta chains from one sample in a study of tumor and adjacent non-tumor tissue in lung cancer. From the multiplex PCR reads, TCRdb called clonotypes with MiXCR, one entry per CDR3 protein. The data show around 80,000 distinct CDR3 sequences, roughly 80% seen once. The specimen sequenced was distant non-tumor lung tissue. The receptors here all came from a man aged 55 to 70 with non-small cell lung cancer. Each CDR3 is given with its conserved first and last residue. Each record gives: clone size, D gene, V gene, J gene, CDR3 DNA, CDR3 protein. D genes are given only for firm matches. Clone size appears in some rows only: once, few, many, or a class for an expanded clone.

>-|TRBD1|TRBV11-2|TRBJ2-5
TGTGCTAGCAGCTCCGGACAGGTTTTGGAGGCCCAGTACTTC
CASSSGQVLEAQYF
>-|-|TRBV6-1|TRBJ2-3
TGTGCCAGCAGTGAAAACCCCTGGGGAACAGATACGCAATATTTT
CASSENPWGTDTQYF
>-|TRBD2|TRBV2|TRBJ2-7
TGTGCCAGCATGAGGTCTACTAGCGGCTTACGCAGCGAGCAGTACTTC
CASMRSTSGLRSEQYF
>-|-|TRBV11-1|TRBJ2-5
TGTGCCAGCAGCCTCTTCGACAGGAGGAAAGAGATCCAGTACTTC
CASSLFDRRKEIQYF
>-|-|TRBV6-5|TRBJ2-3
TGTGCCAGCAGCTACTACGCCGGGGAGCGGGATACGCAGTATTTT
CASSYYAGERDTQYF
>many|-|TRBV28|TRBJ2-7
TGTGCCAGCAGTTACAGCTACGAGCAGTACTTC
CASSYSYEQYF
>many|TRBD1|TRBV6-1|TRBJ1-5
TGTGCCAGCACCCCAGGGACAGGGGGCTATCAGCCCCAGCATTTT
CASTPGTGGYQPQHF
>-|-|TRBV20-1|TRBJ2-2
TGCAGTACTTCCCAGGAAAAGAACGCCGAGGAGCTGTTTTTT
CSTSQEKNAEELFF
>-|TRBD2|TRBV20-1|TRBJ2-5
TGCAGCGCCCGGACGGGACTATCGGGAGGGAAGACCCAGTACTTC
CSARTGLSGGKTQYF
>many|-|TRBV5-5|TRBJ1-6
TGTGCCAGCAGCTTGGATGGACAGTCTCCATTTAATTCACCCCTCCACTTT
CASSLDGQSPFNSPLHF
>-|-|TRBV11-2|TRBJ2-5
TGTACCAGCGGCTCCACAATGGGGGGGCTAAAGGAGACCCACTACTTC
CTSGSTMGGLKETHYF
>-|TRBD2|TRBV4-2|TRBJ2-1
TGTGCCAGCAGCCATGGACTAGTTTTAAACGGGGGGGCAGGGTATGAGCAGTTCTTC
CASSHGLVLNGGAGYEQFF
>-|-|TRBV11-2|TRBJ2-5
TGTGCCAGCAACTCCGCAATGGGGGGGCCAAAGGAGATCCAATACTTC
CASNSAMGGPKEIQYF